This T cell receptor (beta chain) was captured in a study of cytomegalovirus exposure and HLA in healthy donors. As for the study in general: In an earlier analysis, around 120 million unique TCR beta sequences were found from some 180 million T cells.

The germline V gene has CDR1 MDHEN and CDR2 SYDVKM. The CDR3 contains 13 residues. Trimming stripped 11 bases from V and 2 bases from J, with 13 bases between. Primers included in the PCR were 60 Vbeta and 13 Jbeta primers. Profiled with immunoSEQ multiplex PCR; TCRdb holds only in-frame clones, not every one. The sample yields fewer than 250,000 clones, 60% to 85% seen once. This clone turned up a few times. Source material: PBMCs. V is TRBV28 and J is TRBJ2-1, with a weak D call TRBD2 (6 bases). This TCR came from a young woman in good health and CMV-seronegative. The CDR3 here is CAGRGGTYNEQFF. CDR3 in DNA: TGTGCCGGAAGAGGAGGGACCTACAATGAGCAGTTCTTC.